This TCR beta chain comes out of a study of blood T cell repertoires in COVID-19. Produced via immunoSEQ multiplex PCR; TCRdb's table is partial and in-frame only. The sample carries about 230,000 clones, roughly 89% recorded once. Sequences were obtained from PBMCs or T cells enriched from blood (not recorded which). The clonotype originates from a woman aged 25 to 39 with acute COVID-19.

This CDR3 reads CASRGAVHEAFF. CDR3 coding DNA: TGTGCCAGCAGGGGGGCGGTCCATGAAGCTTTCTTT. V is TRBV28 and J is TRBJ1-1; D is possibly TRBD1 (6 bases). From germline, CDR1 is MDHEN and CDR2 SYDVKM. CDR3 size: 12 residues. Trimming took off 6 bases at V and 7 bases at J, with 12 bases between the two ends.